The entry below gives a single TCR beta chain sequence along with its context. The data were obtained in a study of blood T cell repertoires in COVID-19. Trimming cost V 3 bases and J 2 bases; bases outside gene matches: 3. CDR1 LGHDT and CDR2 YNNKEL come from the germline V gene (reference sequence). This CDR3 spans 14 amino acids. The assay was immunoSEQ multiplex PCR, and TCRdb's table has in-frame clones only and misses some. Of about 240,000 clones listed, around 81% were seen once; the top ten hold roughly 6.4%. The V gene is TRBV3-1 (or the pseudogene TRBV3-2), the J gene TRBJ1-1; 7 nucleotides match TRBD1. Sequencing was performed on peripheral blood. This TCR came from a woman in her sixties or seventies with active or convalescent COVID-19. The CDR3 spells CASSQDRRNTEAFF. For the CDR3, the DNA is TGTGCCAGCAGCCAGGACAGGAGAAACACTGAAGCTTTCTTT.